This T cell receptor (beta chain) was documented in a study of blood T cell repertoires in COVID-19. Across the whole study: Acute and convalescent COVID-19 specimens originated in the United States, Italy and Spain. PBMCs, B-cell-depleted T cells, or T cells were the source of the cDNA or gDNA that made up the material.

Per the original data handling: It was from reference gene primer amplification that nucleated cell counts were estimated. Profiling relied on immunoSEQ multiplex PCR, and the TCRdb table lists in-frame clones only, not all of them. V and J calls plus clone size are reproduced from that table; the DNA served to infer D and trimming. The sample carries roughly 200,000 clones, about 80% recorded once. The receptor's source is a man between 50 and 59 years old with active or convalescent COVID-19. Sequenced input: peripheral blood.

The CDR3 protein is CASSPGVSYEQYF. Written as DNA, the CDR3 is TGTGCCAGCAGCCCAGGGGTCTCCTACGAGCAGTACTTC. The chain combines TRBV6-2 or TRBV6-3 with TRBJ2-7, with a tentative D call TRBD1 (6 bases). V lost 6 bases, J lost 0 bases, and 9 bases lay in between. Germline lookup yields CDR1 MNHEY and CDR2 SVGEGT. The CDR3 extends over 13 amino acids.